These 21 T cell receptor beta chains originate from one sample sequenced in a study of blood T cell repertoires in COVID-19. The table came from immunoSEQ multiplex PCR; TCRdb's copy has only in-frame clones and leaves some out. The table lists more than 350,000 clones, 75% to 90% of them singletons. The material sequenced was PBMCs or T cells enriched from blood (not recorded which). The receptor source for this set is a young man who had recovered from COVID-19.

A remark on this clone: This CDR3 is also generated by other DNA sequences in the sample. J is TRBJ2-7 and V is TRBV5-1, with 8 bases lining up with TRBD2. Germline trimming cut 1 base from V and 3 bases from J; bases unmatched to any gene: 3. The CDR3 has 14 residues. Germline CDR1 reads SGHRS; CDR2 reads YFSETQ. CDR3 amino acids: CASSLSLADYEQYF. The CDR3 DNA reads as TGCGCCAGCAGCTTGTCACTAGCGGACTACGAGCAGTACTTC.

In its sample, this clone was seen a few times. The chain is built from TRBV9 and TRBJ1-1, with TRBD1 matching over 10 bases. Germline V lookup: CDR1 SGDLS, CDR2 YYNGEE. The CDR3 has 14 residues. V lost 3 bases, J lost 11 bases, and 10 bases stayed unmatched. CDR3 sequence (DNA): TGTGCCAGCAGCGCGGGACAGGGGCCGCTTGGGGCTTTCTTT. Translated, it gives CASSAGQGPLGAFF.

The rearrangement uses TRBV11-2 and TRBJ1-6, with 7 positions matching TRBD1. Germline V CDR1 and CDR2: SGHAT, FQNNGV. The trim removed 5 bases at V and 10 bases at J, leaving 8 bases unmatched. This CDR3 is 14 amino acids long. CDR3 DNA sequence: TGTGCCAGCAGCCTCAGACAGGGTGGATCACCCCTCCACTTT. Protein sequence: CASSLRQGGSPLHF.

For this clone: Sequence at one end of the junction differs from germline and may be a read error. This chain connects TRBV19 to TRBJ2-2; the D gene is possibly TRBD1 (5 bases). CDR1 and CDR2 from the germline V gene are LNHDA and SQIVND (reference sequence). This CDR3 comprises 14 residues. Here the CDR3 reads CASNIGANTGELFF. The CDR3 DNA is TGTGCCAGTAATATAGGGGCTAACACCGGGGAGCTGTTTTTT.

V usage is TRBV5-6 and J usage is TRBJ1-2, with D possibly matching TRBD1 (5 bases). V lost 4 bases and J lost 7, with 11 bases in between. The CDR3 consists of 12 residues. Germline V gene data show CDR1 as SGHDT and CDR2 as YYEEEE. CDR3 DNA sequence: TGTGCCAGCAGCGTGGGACGGGGTGGCTACACCTTC. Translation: CASSVGRGGYTF.

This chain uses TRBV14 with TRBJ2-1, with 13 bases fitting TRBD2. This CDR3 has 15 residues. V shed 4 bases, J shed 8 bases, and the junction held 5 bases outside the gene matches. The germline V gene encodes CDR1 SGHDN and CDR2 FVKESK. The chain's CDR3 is CASSLTSGGADEQFF. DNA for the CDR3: TGTGCCAGCAGCCTTACTAGCGGGGGGGCCGATGAGCAGTTCTTC.

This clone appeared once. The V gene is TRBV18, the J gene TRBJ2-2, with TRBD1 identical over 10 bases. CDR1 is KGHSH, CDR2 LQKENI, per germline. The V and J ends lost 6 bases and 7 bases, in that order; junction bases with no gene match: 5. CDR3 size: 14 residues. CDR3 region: CASSPDRGIGELFF. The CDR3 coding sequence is TGTGCCAGCTCGCCGGACAGGGGGATCGGGGAGCTGTTTTTT.

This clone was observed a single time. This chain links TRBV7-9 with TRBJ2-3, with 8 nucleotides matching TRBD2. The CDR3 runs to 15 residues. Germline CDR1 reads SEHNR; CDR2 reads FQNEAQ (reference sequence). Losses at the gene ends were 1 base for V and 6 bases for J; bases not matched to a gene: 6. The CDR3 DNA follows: TGTGCCAGCAGCTTAGGAGCGGGGGCCCAGGATACGCAGTATTTT. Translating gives CASSLGAGAQDTQYF.

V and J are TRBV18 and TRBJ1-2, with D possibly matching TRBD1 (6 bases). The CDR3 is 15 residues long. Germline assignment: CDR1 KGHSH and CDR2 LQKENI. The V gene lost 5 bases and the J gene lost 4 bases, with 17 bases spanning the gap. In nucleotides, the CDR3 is TGTGCCAGCTCAGCTGAAGCAGGGGCCTTCTATGGCTACACCTTC. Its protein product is CASSAEAGAFYGYTF.

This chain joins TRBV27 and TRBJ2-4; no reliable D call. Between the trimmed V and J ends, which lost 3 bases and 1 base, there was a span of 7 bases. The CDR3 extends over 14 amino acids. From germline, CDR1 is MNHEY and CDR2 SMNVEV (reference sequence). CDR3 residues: CASSFSSAKNIQYF. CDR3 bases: TGTGCCAGCAGTTTTAGCTCCGCCAAAAACATTCAGTACTTC.

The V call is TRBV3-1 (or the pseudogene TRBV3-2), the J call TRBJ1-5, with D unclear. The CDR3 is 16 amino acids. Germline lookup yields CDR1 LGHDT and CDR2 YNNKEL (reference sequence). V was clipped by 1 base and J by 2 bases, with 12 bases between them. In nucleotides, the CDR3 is TGTGCCAGCAGCCAAGGGTTCCGGGTTGGCAATCAGCCCCAGCATTTT. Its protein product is CASSQGFRVGNQPQHF.

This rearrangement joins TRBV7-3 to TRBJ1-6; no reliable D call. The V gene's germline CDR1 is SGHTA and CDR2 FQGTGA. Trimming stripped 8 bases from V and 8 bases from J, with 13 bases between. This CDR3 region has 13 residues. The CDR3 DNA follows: TGTGCCAGCCGATCCCAGGAACATTCACCCCTCCACTTT. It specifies CASRSQEHSPLHF.

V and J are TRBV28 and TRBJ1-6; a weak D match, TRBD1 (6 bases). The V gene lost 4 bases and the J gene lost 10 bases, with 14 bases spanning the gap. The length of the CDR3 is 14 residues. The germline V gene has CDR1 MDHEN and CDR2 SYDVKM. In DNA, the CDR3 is TGTGCCAGCAGTTCCCCCCAGGGGTTGTCACCCCTCCACTTT. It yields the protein CASSSPQGLSPLHF.

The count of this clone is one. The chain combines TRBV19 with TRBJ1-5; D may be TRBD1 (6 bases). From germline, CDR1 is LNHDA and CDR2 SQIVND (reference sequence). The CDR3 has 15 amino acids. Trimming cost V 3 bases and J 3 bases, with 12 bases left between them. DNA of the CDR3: TGTGCCAGTAGTATCTACAGGGACGCCAATCAGCCCCAGCATTTT. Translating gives CASSIYRDANQPQHF.

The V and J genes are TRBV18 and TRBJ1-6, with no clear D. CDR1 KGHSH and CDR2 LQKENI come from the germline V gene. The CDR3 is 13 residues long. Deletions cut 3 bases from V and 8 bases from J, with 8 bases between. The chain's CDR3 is CASSPTRDSPLHF. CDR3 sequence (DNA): TGTGCCAGCTCACCCACCCGGGATTCACCCCTCCACTTT.

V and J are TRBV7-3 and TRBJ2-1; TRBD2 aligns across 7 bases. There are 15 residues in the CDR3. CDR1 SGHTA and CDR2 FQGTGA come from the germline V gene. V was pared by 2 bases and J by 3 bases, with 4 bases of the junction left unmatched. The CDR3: CASSLAAGRYNEQFF. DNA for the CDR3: TGTGCCAGCAGCTTAGCAGCGGGGCGCTACAATGAGCAGTTCTTC.

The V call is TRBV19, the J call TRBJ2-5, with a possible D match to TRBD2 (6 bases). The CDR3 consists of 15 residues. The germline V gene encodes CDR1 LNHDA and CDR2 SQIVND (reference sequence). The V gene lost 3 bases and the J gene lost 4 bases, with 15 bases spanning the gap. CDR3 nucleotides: TGTGCCAGTAGTATGGAGGGCGCGGCGGGAGAGACCCAGTACTTC. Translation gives CASSMEGAAGETQYF.

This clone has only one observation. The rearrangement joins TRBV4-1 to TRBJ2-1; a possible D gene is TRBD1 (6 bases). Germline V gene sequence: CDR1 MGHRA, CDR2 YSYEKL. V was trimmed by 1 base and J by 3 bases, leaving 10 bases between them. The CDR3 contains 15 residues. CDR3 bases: TGCGCCAGCAGCCAAGCAGGGGAAGGCTACAATGAGCAGTTCTTC. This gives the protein CASSQAGEGYNEQFF.

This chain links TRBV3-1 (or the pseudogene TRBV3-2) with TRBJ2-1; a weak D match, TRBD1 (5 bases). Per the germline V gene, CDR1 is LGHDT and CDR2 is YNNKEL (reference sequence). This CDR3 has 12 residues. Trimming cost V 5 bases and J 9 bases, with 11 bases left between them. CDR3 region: CASSSVGAEQFF. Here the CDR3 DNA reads TGTGCCAGCAGCTCAGTAGGGGCTGAGCAGTTCTTC.

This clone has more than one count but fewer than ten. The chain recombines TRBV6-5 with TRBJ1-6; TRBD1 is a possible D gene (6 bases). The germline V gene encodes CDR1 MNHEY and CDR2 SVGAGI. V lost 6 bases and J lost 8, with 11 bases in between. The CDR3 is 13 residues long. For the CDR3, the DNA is TGTGCCAGCAGCCTTAACAGGGATTCACCCCTCCACTTT. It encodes CASSLNRDSPLHF.

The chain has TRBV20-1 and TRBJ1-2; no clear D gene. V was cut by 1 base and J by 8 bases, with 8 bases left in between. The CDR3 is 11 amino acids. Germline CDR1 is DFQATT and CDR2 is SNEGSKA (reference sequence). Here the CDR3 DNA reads TGCAGTGCTAGAGGCCTACCAGGCTACACCTTC. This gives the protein CSARGLPGYTF.